The present T cell receptor (beta chain) was sequenced within a study of blood T cell repertoires in COVID-19. Turning to the study itself: Samples taken during acute and convalescent COVID-19 were collected in the United States, Italy and Spain. PBMCs, B-cell-depleted T cells, or T cells provided the cDNA or gDNA that made up the material.

Per the study methods: By means of reference gene primer amplification, nucleated cell counts were estimated. The repertoire was sequenced with immunoSEQ multiplex PCR; TCRdb's copy has only in-frame clones and lacks some. From that table come the V and J calls and clone size; the DNA was used to work out D and trimming. This table holds 110,000 to 150,000 clones, nearly 90% found once. Only a few counts were recorded for this clone. The length of the CDR3 is 13 residues. V trimming: 6 bases; J trimming: 3 bases; junction bases outside the gene matches: 2. The germline CDR1 and CDR2 sequences are MNHNY and SVGAGI (reference sequence).

The receptor was isolated from a man between 65 and 80 years old with acute or convalescent COVID-19. The sample was peripheral blood. The chain couples TRBV6-6 to TRBJ2-5; 9 bases are a match to TRBD1. DNA of the CDR3: TGTGCCAGCAGCCGACAGGGGGAAGAGACCCAGTACTTC. Translating it yields CASSRQGEETQYF.